This TCR beta chain comes out of a study of shared clonotypes between healthy human individuals. About the study: Used for every donor were three CD4 naive, three CD4 memory, two CD8 naive and one CD8 memory plate. Study-wide results and limits: Estimated richness was generally greater in naive than memory subsets. Some naive CD4 clonotypes, around 4.9%, turned up in common across a few donors.

Authors' analysis steps: ImmunoSEQ junction-only sequences lacked quality scores, so their filtering differed. The method was immunoSEQ multiplex PCR; TCRdb's version includes in-frame clones alone and lacks a portion of them. The V and J calls and clone size are taken from that table; D and trimming were inferred from the DNA. Of some 630,000 clones in the sample, about 78% were seen once. Germline-derived CDR1 and CDR2 are SEHNR and FQNEAQ (reference sequence). Deletions cut 5 bases from V and 8 bases from J, with 21 bases between. CDR3 length: 16 amino acids. Comment on this clone: The antigen remains undetermined.

V usage is TRBV7-9 and J usage is TRBJ1-4, with D possibly TRBD1 on 5 matching bases. The sample consisted of memory CD4+ T cells sorted from blood. Stated subset: CD45RA-negative fraction. The sequence derives from a woman in her thirties in good health. This CDR3 is CASSPKGTHLGEKLFF. As DNA, the CDR3 is TGTGCCAGCAGCCCGAAGGGGACCCATTTGGGCGAAAAACTGTTTTTT.